Following are 5 T cell receptor beta chains from one sample sequenced in a study of cytomegalovirus exposure and HLA in healthy donors. The PCR contained 60 Vbeta and 13 Jbeta primers. Method: immunoSEQ multiplex PCR; TCRdb's copy keeps in-frame clones and lacks some. The sample has 150,000 to 200,000 clones; the top ten hold about 1.2%. Sequenced input: PBMCs. Receptors originate from a woman aged 55-70 years in good health and CMV-seronegative.

This chain connects TRBV6-5 to TRBJ1-2, with TRBD1 matching over 7 bases. The junction had 6 bases not matched to a gene; V was cut back by 6 bases and J by 5 bases. Germline V lookup: CDR1 MNHEY, CDR2 SVGAGI. This CDR3 has 13 residues. DNA for the CDR3: TGTGCCAGCAGCTTTACAGGGGCTTATGGCTACACCTTC. It translates to CASSFTGAYGYTF.

The chain uses TRBV11-2 and TRBJ2-7, with 9 positions matching TRBD2. Looked up from germline, CDR1 is SGHAT and CDR2 is FQNNGV. V trimming: 10 bases; J trimming: 6 bases; junction bases outside the gene matches: 10. The CDR3 sequence is 13 residues long. The CDR3 DNA follows: TGTGCCACCGCGGGACTAGCAAATAGCGAGCAGTACTTC. Translation: CATAGLANSEQYF. The variable domain in full, with the rest retrieved from reference TRBV11-2 and TRBJ2-7, is EAGVAQSPRYKIIEKRQSVAFWCNPISGHATLYWYQQILGQGPKLLIQFQNNGVVDDSQLPKDRFSAERLKGVDSTLKIQPAKLEDSAVYLCATAGLANSEQYFGPGTRLTVT.

The V call is TRBV2, the J call TRBJ1-2, with TRBD1 matching over 9 bases. V was clipped by 6 bases and J by 7 bases; unmatched bases: 9. CDR1 is SNHLY, CDR2 FYNNEI, per germline. The CDR3 has 14 amino acids. The CDR3 DNA reads as TGTGCCAGCAGGCTGGGACAGGGCTCGAGTGGCTACACCTTC. Translated, it gives CASRLGQGSSGYTF.

V is TRBV7-9 and J is TRBJ2-5; 9 bases match TRBD1. The CDR3 runs to 16 residues. The germline gives CDR1 SEHNR, CDR2 FQNEAQ (reference sequence). V shed 0 bases, J shed 0 bases, and the junction held 2 bases outside the gene matches. CDR3 sequence (DNA): TGTGCCAGCAGCTTAGCCGGGACAGGGAACCAAGAGACCCAGTACTTC. Amino acid sequence: CASSLAGTGNQETQYF.

V gene TRBV7-9 combines with J gene TRBJ1-4; 7 bases line up with TRBD1. With 1 base clipped from V and 0 bases from J, the junction kept 11 bases outside the gene matches. The CDR3 loop spans 19 amino acids. Germline V gene data show CDR1 as SEHNR and CDR2 as FQNEAQ (reference sequence). The CDR3: CASSLVRGLPSATNEKLFF. DNA for the CDR3: TGTGCCAGCAGCTTAGTCAGGGGGTTACCTTCGGCAACTAATGAAAAACTGTTTTTT.